This entry concerns a single TCR beta chain. Trimming stripped 1 base from V and 0 bases from J, with 11 bases between. This CDR3 has 15 amino acids. The germline V gene has CDR1 SGHRS and CDR2 YFSETQ. Tregs were sorted as CD4+CD25+CD127-/low cells. Using its own MiXCR run on the 5' RACE reads, TCRdb lists one record per CDR3 protein. Of about 57,000 distinct CDR3 sequences in the sample, roughly 28% were seen once. The source of this sequence is a female donor with breast cancer. The rearrangement links TRBV5-1 to TRBJ2-7; D is unresolved. Sample: tumor-infiltrating Tregs sorted from the breast tumor. In DNA, the CDR3 is TGCGCCAGCAGCTTGTCCGTCCCCAGCTCCTACGAGCAGTACTTC. It specifies CASSLSVPSSYEQYF.